This T cell receptor (beta chain) derives from a study of T cells in Graves' hyperthyroidism and ophthalmopathy. Amplification of TCR beta CDR3 regions used RNA as the template. First-round RT-PCR targeting the TCR CDR3 was performed with the HTBI primer set. TCRdb recomputed calls from the multiplex PCR reads with MiXCR, one row per CDR3 protein. The sample lists a few hundred thousand distinct CDR3 sequences, around 14% occurring once. Study findings and constraints: Before onset, by a median of approximately 5.9 months, the model predicted ophthalmopathy.

Those patients with uncontrolled infection, other autoimmune disease, pregnancy or lactation were excluded. This CDR3 is built from 11 residues. V lost 5 bases and J lost 5, with 7 bases in between. CDR1 is SGHRS, CDR2 YFSETQ, per germline. This clonotype was detected many times. As yet, its antigen is unknown. The material sequenced was blood. This clonotype originated in a woman under 40 with Graves' hyperthyroidism. The rearrangement joins TRBV5-1 to TRBJ1-1, with D hard to call. The CDR3 sequence is CASRFNTEAFF. The CDR3 DNA is TGCGCCAGCAGGTTTAATACTGAAGCTTTCTTT.